Presented here are 26 T cell receptor beta chains from one specimen sequenced in a study of blood T cell repertoires in COVID-19. Produced via immunoSEQ multiplex PCR; TCRdb's table is partial and in-frame only. The data show some 180,000 clones, around four fifths seen once. The sample taken for sequencing was peripheral blood. The receptors originated from a woman of 80 years or more with acute or convalescent COVID-19.

CDR3 DNA: TGTGCCAGCAGTTCTGCGGACAGGGTTCGCCGCGAGCAGTACTTC. Residues: CASSSADRVRREQYF. The rearrangement links TRBV28 to TRBJ2-7; 8 positions agree with TRBD1. Germline CDR1 and CDR2: MDHEN and SYDVKM. The CDR3 has 15 amino acids. V shed 4 bases and J 6 bases; nucleotides not matched to a gene: 11.

This chain links TRBV6-4 with TRBJ1-2; D is uncertain. CDR3 size: 13 residues. V shed 2 bases and J shed 6 bases, with 10 bases lying between them. The germline V gene has CDR1 MRHNA and CDR2 SNTAGT. The CDR3 sequence is CASSDTVGDGYTF. Written as DNA, the CDR3 is TGTGCCAGCAGTGACACCGTCGGGGATGGCTACACCTTC.

J is TRBJ2-1 and V is TRBV19; D gene uncertain. Per germline, CDR1 LNHDA and CDR2 SQIVND (reference sequence). The CDR3 has 11 residues. V lost 4 bases and J 8 bases, leaving 6 bases between the germline ends. The CDR3 DNA reads TGTGCCAGTAGTACCCTCGATGAGCAGTTCTTC. It yields the protein CASSTLDEQFF. Full variable domain (remainder filled in from reference TRBV19 and TRBJ2-1): DGGITQSPKYLFRKEGQNVTLSCEQNLNHDAMYWYRQDPGQGLRLIYYSQIVNDFQKGDIAEGYSVSREKKESFPLTVTSAQKNPTAFYLCASSTLDEQFFGPGTRLTVL.

The V and J genes are TRBV6-6 and TRBJ1-2, with D unclear. Germline V CDR1 and CDR2: MNHNY, SVGAGI (reference sequence). This CDR3 spans 15 amino acids. Trimming removed 0 bases at V and 3 bases at J, with 11 bases between. The CDR3 nucleotides read TGTGCCAGCAGTTACTCCGGAGATTTGGACTATGGCTACACCTTC. Translation: CASSYSGDLDYGYTF.

V and J are TRBV15 and TRBJ1-5; a possible D gene is TRBD1 (5 bases). The CDR3 runs 17 residues. Germline V gene sequence: CDR1 LNHNV, CDR2 YYDKDF (reference sequence). Trimming removed 0 bases from V and 5 bases from J, with 17 bases in between. The CDR3 loop is CATSRDPFLKTDQPQHF. The CDR3 coding sequence is TGTGCCACCAGCAGAGATCCCTTCCTAAAGACAGATCAGCCCCAGCATTTT.

A few counts support this clone. The CDR3 bases are TGCGCCAGCGGGGGACAGGGGGCCTACCCTAAGCAGTACTTC. Residues: CASGGQGAYPKQYF. The chain links TRBV10-2 to TRBJ2-7; 12 bases map to TRBD1. Germline CDR1 WSHSY, CDR2 SAAADI. The CDR3 is 14 amino acids. Trimming at V came to 8 bases and at J to 8 bases, leaving 10 bases not matched to a gene.

The V and J genes are TRBV28 and TRBJ2-7, with D perhaps matching TRBD1 (6 bases). The CDR3 has 15 amino acids. V gave up 6 bases and J gave up 0 bases, with 15 bases separating them. The germline gives CDR1 MDHEN, CDR2 SYDVKM. The CDR3 loop reads CASSPVTGSSYEQYF. DNA for the CDR3: TGTGCCAGCAGCCCCGTGACAGGTAGCTCCTACGAGCAGTACTTC.

The genes are TRBV4-3 and TRBJ2-3; D is unresolved. In germline, CDR1 is LGHNA, CDR2 YSLEER. CDR3 size: 15 residues. Trimming removed 0 bases from V and 2 bases from J, with 9 bases in between. The CDR3 is CASSQDSRHTDTQYF. In DNA, the CDR3 is TGCGCCAGCAGCCAAGATAGTAGACACACAGATACGCAGTATTTT.

This clone was seen a few times. The chain has TRBV19 and TRBJ1-2; the match to TRBD1 covers 9 bases. Germline CDR1 LNHDA, CDR2 SQIVND (reference sequence). Trimming took 3 bases from V and 4 from J; bases not matched to a gene: 6. This CDR3 is built from 15 residues. In DNA, the CDR3 is TGTGCCAGTAGTATGGGACAGGGTCAAGGCTATGGCTACACCTTC. Its protein product is CASSMGQGQGYGYTF.

A note on this clone: The sample has other DNA sequences that encode this CDR3 too. The V call is TRBV5-1, the J call TRBJ1-3; no clear D. V was pared by 0 bases and J by 0 bases, with 4 bases between. The CDR3 totals 14 residues. Germline CDR1 is SGHRS and CDR2 is YFSETQ. Written as DNA, the CDR3 is TGCGCCAGCAGCTTGGACGGCTCTGGAAACACCATATATTTT. Amino acid sequence: CASSLDGSGNTIYF.

The V call is TRBV27, the J call TRBJ1-2; no clear D gene. Trimming stripped 5 bases from V and 4 bases from J, with 14 bases between. Germline values: CDR1 MNHEY, CDR2 SMNVEV (reference sequence). The CDR3 totals 14 residues. CDR3 sequence (DNA): TGTGCCAGCAGTCTATACCTCGGACTCTATGGCTACACCTTC. As protein: CASSLYLGLYGYTF.

This clone was detected only once. The CDR3 DNA follows: TGCGCCAGCAGCCCCAGGGTTGGAAACACCATATATTTT. Translating it yields CASSPRVGNTIYF. The chain combines TRBV5-1 with TRBJ1-3, with D tentatively TRBD1 (5 bases). In germline, CDR1 is SGHRS, CDR2 YFSETQ. V was cut by 4 bases and J by 3 bases, with 8 bases left in between. This CDR3 is built from 13 residues.

The chain carries TRBV30 and TRBJ1-2, with 8 bases matching TRBD1. Germline CDR1 GTSNPN, CDR2 SVGIG (reference sequence). The CDR3 loop spans 13 amino acids. The V and J ends lost 3 bases and 7 bases, in that order; junction bases with no gene match: 7. The CDR3 sequence is CAWRPGGWGGYTF. The CDR3 DNA is TGTGCCTGGAGACCAGGGGGCTGGGGTGGCTACACCTTC.

The gene calls are TRBV11-2 and TRBJ2-5; 15 bases map to TRBD2. CDR1 and CDR2 (germline): SGHAT, FQNNGV. V shed 1 base, J shed 2 bases, and the junction held 5 bases outside the gene matches. CDR3 length: 18 residues. The DNA for the CDR3 is TGTGCCAGCAGCTTAGGGACTAGCGGGAGGGGGACACAAGAGACCCAGTACTTC. Residues: CASSLGTSGRGTQETQYF.

V gene TRBV4-2 combines with J gene TRBJ1-2; 9 bases are a match to TRBD1. Germline V gene lookup returns CDR1 LGHNA and CDR2 YNFKEQ. V lost 3 bases, J lost 2 bases, and 10 bases stayed unmatched. The CDR3 covers 17 residues. The DNA for the CDR3 is TGTGCCAGCAGCCAGGCCCAGACAGGGGGAGGGAACTATGGCTACACCTTC. The encoded protein is CASSQAQTGGGNYGYTF.

The chain recombines TRBV6-2 or TRBV6-3 with TRBJ1-5; D gene unclear. Trimming left V 0 bases short and J 3 bases short, with 6 bases between. From germline, CDR1 is MNHEY and CDR2 SVGEGT. This CDR3 spans 14 amino acids. CDR3 in DNA: TGTGCCAGCAGTTACTCCAGTTTCAATCAGCCCCAGCATTTT. It specifies CASSYSSFNQPQHF.

The chain employs TRBV28 and TRBJ1-6; weak D call: TRBD1 (5 bases). The CDR3 is 13 amino acids. CDR1 is MDHEN, CDR2 SYDVKM, per germline. V lost 6 bases, J lost 7 bases, and 10 bases lay in between. For the CDR3, the DNA is TGTGCCAGCAGGGAGGGGAGAAATTCACCCCTCCACTTT. Amino acid sequence: CASREGRNSPLHF.

The chain has TRBV19 and TRBJ1-1, with D unclear. V lost 3 bases and J lost 5, with 13 bases in between. CDR3 length equals 14 residues. Germline lookup yields CDR1 LNHDA and CDR2 SQIVND (reference sequence). This CDR3 is CASSMPGVGTEAFF. In DNA, the CDR3 is TGTGCCAGTAGTATGCCCGGGGTTGGTACTGAAGCTTTCTTT. Together with reference TRBV19 and TRBJ1-1, the CDR3 gives the full variable domain: DGGITQSPKYLFRKEGQNVTLSCEQNLNHDAMYWYRQDPGQGLRLIYYSQIVNDFQKGDIAEGYSVSREKKESFPLTVTSAQKNPTAFYLCASSMPGVGTEAFFGQGTRLTVV.

The chain links TRBV2 to TRBJ1-6, with D uncertain. The CDR3 loop spans 12 amino acids. Germline V gene data show CDR1 as SNHLY and CDR2 as FYNNEI. With 7 bases removed from V and 6 bases from J, the gap between germline ends came to 7 bases. CDR3 amino acids: CASTFSNSPLHF. The CDR3 region has the DNA TGTGCCAGCACGTTTAGTAATTCACCCCTCCACTTT.

The V and J genes are TRBV19 and TRBJ2-2; 14 bases line up with TRBD2. This CDR3 has 17 residues. The V and J ends lost 4 bases and 0 bases, in that order; junction bases with no gene match: 1. The germline CDR1 and CDR2 sequences are LNHDA and SQIVND (reference sequence). The DNA for the CDR3 is TGTGCCAGTAGTAAGACTAGCGGGGGGGCGAACACCGGGGAGCTGTTTTTT. Protein sequence: CASSKTSGGANTGELFF.

This sequence joins TRBV10-1 and TRBJ2-1, with TRBD2 matching over 9 bases. CDR3 size: 14 residues. V dropped 8 bases and J dropped 2; count of bases not matched to a gene: 4. Germline assignment: CDR1 WNHNN and CDR2 SYGVQD (reference sequence). The CDR3 is CASQPSGAYNEQFF. CDR3 coding DNA: TGCGCCAGCCAGCCTAGCGGGGCCTACAATGAGCAGTTCTTC.

This clone appeared a few times. V is TRBV29-1 and J is TRBJ1-1; D may be TRBD1 (5 bases). This CDR3 contains 16 residues. The V gene lost 8 bases and the J gene lost 1 base, with 23 bases spanning the gap. The V gene's germline CDR1 is SQVTM and CDR2 ANQGSEA. The CDR3, as DNA: TGCAGCATTCAAACCTTGGCAGGGATCACGAACACTGAAGCTTTCTTT. Protein sequence: CSIQTLAGITNTEAFF.

V gene TRBV28 combines with J gene TRBJ1-6, with 8 nucleotides matching TRBD1. Looked up from germline, CDR1 is MDHEN and CDR2 is SYDVKM. The junction had 5 bases not matched to a gene; V was cut back by 10 bases and J by 6 bases. This CDR3 region has 13 residues. In DNA form, the CDR3 reads TGTGCCACCTTGGACAGGGTTAATTCACCCCTCCACTTT. Protein product: CATLDRVNSPLHF.

The J gene is TRBJ1-6, the V gene TRBV6-5, with 7 positions matching TRBD1. This CDR3 contains 14 residues. Germline V gives CDR1 MNHEY, CDR2 SVGAGI. Trimming cost V 4 bases and J 9 bases; bases outside gene matches: 6. For the CDR3, the DNA is TGTGCCAGCAGTTCGACAGGGAGTGGTTCACCCCTCCACTTT. It translates to CASSSTGSGSPLHF.

The chain carries TRBV10-3 and TRBJ1-5; the match to TRBD1 covers 7 bases. This CDR3 has 14 amino acids. The germline V gene encodes CDR1 ENHRY and CDR2 SYGVKD. V lost 8 bases to trimming and J lost 4 bases; unmatched junction nucleotides: 8. The CDR3 spells CAISEGQMNQPQHF. The CDR3 DNA sequence: TGTGCCATCTCCGAGGGACAGATGAATCAGCCCCAGCATTTT.

The V call is TRBV19, the J call TRBJ2-7; D is possibly TRBD1 (5 bases). CDR3 length equals 13 residues. Germline V CDR1 and CDR2: LNHDA, SQIVND (reference sequence). V lost 7 bases to trimming and J lost 7 bases, with 17 bases between them. The CDR3 nucleotides are TGTGCCAGTAAACCCCCAGGGAAGGGGGAGCAGTACTTC. Its protein is CASKPPGKGEQYF.